Included here is one T cell receptor (beta chain) sequence, with context. The antigen is not known. The entry originates in a study of response to subunit inactivated influenza vaccine. Study conclusions and caveats: Authors suggested few new T cells are recruited by each seasonal influenza vaccination.

From the RT-PCR reads, TCRdb called clonotypes with MiXCR, one entry per CDR3 protein. Of around 530,000 distinct CDR3 sequences in the sample, 16% were seen once. V lost 7 bases to trimming and J lost 4 bases, with 19 bases between them. The CDR3 covers 15 residues. Germline V CDR1 and CDR2: SGHTA, FQGNSA. Sample: CD4+ T cells sorted from PBMCs, taken around 25 months after vaccination. The clonotype originates from a man in his fifties or sixties who received an inactivated influenza vaccine. The J gene is TRBJ2-5, the V gene TRBV7-2; D perhaps matches TRBD2 (5 bases). The CDR3 spells CASNFEGLTSETQYF. The CDR3 coding sequence is TGTGCCAGCAATTTTGAGGGTTTGACCTCAGAGACCCAGTACTTC.